Each of the 18 T cell receptor beta chains below was sequenced from the same sample in a study of shared clonotypes between healthy human individuals. This table comes from immunoSEQ multiplex PCR, and its TCRdb copy is limited to in-frame clones, with some not included. The sample has approximately 530,000 clones; 90% to 97% are singletons. Material: naive CD4+ T cells sorted from blood. As for subset: CD45RA+ positively selected. All receptors come from a woman in her twenties or thirties in good health.

The chain joins TRBV11-2 to TRBJ2-7, with D possibly being TRBD2 (5 bases). Germline V gene lookup returns CDR1 SGHAT and CDR2 FQNNGV. This CDR3 is 14 amino acids long. V lost 5 bases, J lost 2 bases, and 13 bases lay in between. The CDR3 spells CASSQAGITYEQYF. The CDR3 DNA reads TGTGCCAGCAGCCAAGCCGGGATTACCTACGAGCAGTACTTC.

The chain has TRBV28 and TRBJ2-2; D unresolved. V lost 6 bases and J 7 bases, leaving 18 bases between the germline ends. Germline V CDR1 and CDR2: MDHEN, SYDVKM. CDR3 length equals 15 residues. The CDR3 DNA is TGTGCCAGCAGCTCCCCCGCAGGCGTCAACGGGGAGCTGTTTTTT. Translated: CASSSPAGVNGELFF.

On this clone: Other nucleotide sequences from this sample produce the same CDR3. V usage is TRBV5-6 and J usage is TRBJ2-3; D gene ambiguous. The CDR3 loop spans 12 amino acids. V was clipped by 4 bases and J by 2 bases, with 5 bases between them. The germline CDR1 and CDR2 sequences are SGHDT and YYEEEE. The chain's CDR3 is CASSLNTDTQYF. CDR3 DNA: TGTGCCAGCAGCCTCAACACAGATACGCAGTATTTT. The entire variable domain, with the rest obtained from reference TRBV5-6 and TRBJ2-3, is as follows: DAGVTQSPTHLIKTRGQQVTLRCSPKSGHDTVSWYQQALGQGPQFIFQYYEEEERQRGNFPDRFSGHQFPNYSSELNVNALLLGDSALYLCASSLNTDTQYFGPGTRLTVL.

The chain carries TRBV19 and TRBJ2-1, with TRBD2 matching 12 bases. This CDR3 spans 16 amino acids. Per the germline V gene, CDR1 is LNHDA and CDR2 is SQIVND (reference sequence). Germline trimming cut 3 bases from V and 5 bases from J; bases unmatched to any gene: 5. The CDR3 spells CASSITSGRRDNEQFF. The CDR3 region has the DNA TGTGCCAGTAGTATCACTAGCGGGAGGCGGGACAATGAGCAGTTCTTC.

The chain uses TRBV14 and TRBJ1-3; 7 bases agree with TRBD1. J lost 4 bases, V lost 3 bases, and 9 bases had no gene match. The CDR3 is made up of 16 amino acids. CDR1 and CDR2 from the germline V gene are SGHDN and FVKESK. The CDR3 is CASSHRQGWKGNTIYF. As DNA, the CDR3 is TGTGCCAGCAGCCATCGACAGGGATGGAAAGGAAACACCATATATTTT. Based on the CDR3 plus reference TRBV14 and TRBJ1-3, the full variable domain is EAGVTQFPSHSVIEKGQTVTLRCDPISGHDNLYWYRRVMGKEIKFLLHFVKESKQDESGMPNNRFLAERTGGTYSTLKVQPAELEDSGVYFCASSHRQGWKGNTIYFGEGSWLTVV.

The V call is TRBV7-2, the J call TRBJ2-2; TRBD2 is a possible D gene (6 bases). The CDR3 consists of 15 residues. Trimming stripped 4 bases from V and 4 bases from J, with 13 bases between. Per the germline V gene, CDR1 is SGHTA and CDR2 is FQGNSA. The CDR3 here is CASSSGVGGTGELFF. The CDR3 DNA follows: TGTGCCAGCAGCTCGGGAGTAGGTGGCACCGGGGAGCTGTTTTTT.

This chain joins TRBV6-5 and TRBJ1-1, with D tentatively TRBD1 (5 bases). The ends were cut back, 6 bases at V and 5 bases at J, with 13 bases in the middle. The CDR3 covers 13 residues. Germline V lookup: CDR1 MNHEY, CDR2 SVGAGI. The CDR3, as DNA: TGTGCCAGCAGCAAAGAGACAGATACTGAAGCTTTCTTT. It yields the protein CASSKETDTEAFF.

The J gene is TRBJ1-2, the V gene TRBV11-2, with 7 bases lining up with TRBD1. The ends lost 3 bases at V and 2 bases at J; junction bases unmatched: 12. Per the germline V gene, CDR1 is SGHAT and CDR2 is FQNNGV. The CDR3 has 17 amino acids. The DNA of the CDR3 is TGTGCCAGCAGCTTGCCTTTCCGGGACAGACTAAACTATGGCTACACCTTC. Translation: CASSLPFRDRLNYGYTF.

The genes are TRBV5-8 and TRBJ2-1; 8 positions match TRBD1. Germline-derived CDR1 and CDR2 are SGHTS and YDEGEE. CDR3 size: 15 residues. J was trimmed by 7 bases and V by 5 bases; bases with no gene match: 11. CDR3 sequence (DNA): TGTGCCAGCAGGGTCACAAGACAGGGGAAAAATGAGCAGTTCTTC. This gives the protein CASRVTRQGKNEQFF. Supplemented by reference TRBV5-8 and TRBJ2-1, the full variable domain reads EAGVTQSPTHLIKTRGQQATLRCSPISGHTSVYWYQQALGLGLQFLLWYDEGEERNRGNFPPRFSGRQFPNYSSELNVNALELEDSALYLCASRVTRQGKNEQFFGPGTRLTVL.

This chain links TRBV6-6 with TRBJ1-5; tentatively, D is TRBD1 (6 bases). Germline V gene lookup returns CDR1 MNHNY and CDR2 SVGAGI (reference sequence). Trimming shortened V by 6 bases and J by 4 bases, and 19 bases separated the two germline ends. The CDR3 totals 16 residues. CDR3 sequence reads: CASSSTGWGVNQPQHF. The DNA of the CDR3 is TGTGCCAGCAGCTCAACAGGGTGGGGGGTGAATCAGCCCCAGCATTTT.

This chain joins TRBV2 and TRBJ1-1, with D perhaps matching TRBD1 (5 bases). CDR3 size: 14 residues. V was clipped by 7 bases and J by 4 bases, with 16 bases between them. The germline V gene has CDR1 SNHLY and CDR2 FYNNEI. CDR3 sequence: CASTSLRGATEAFF. Written as DNA, the CDR3 is TGTGCCAGCACCTCACTCCGAGGGGCCACTGAAGCTTTCTTT. Using reference TRBV2 and TRBJ1-1 for the parts outside the CDR3, the full variable domain is EPEVTQTPSHQVTQMGQEVILRCVPISNHLYFYWYRQILGQKVEFLVSFYNNEISEKSEIFDDQFSVERPDGSNFTLKIRSTKLEDSAMYFCASTSLRGATEAFFGQGTRLTVV.

The chain carries TRBV6-6 and TRBJ2-3; 10 bases match TRBD2. Unmatched junction bases numbered 5, after V lost 8 bases and J lost 3 bases. Germline V gives CDR1 MNHNY, CDR2 SVGAGI (reference sequence). CDR3 size: 14 residues. The CDR3 loop reads CASSLAGGTDTQYF. The CDR3 DNA sequence: TGTGCCAGCTCCTTAGCGGGAGGTACAGATACGCAGTATTTT.

About this clone itself: Relative to the germline gene, one junction end is altered; a read error may explain this. The rearrangement uses TRBV7-9 and TRBJ2-5; 8 bases fit TRBD2. CDR3 size: 12 residues. From germline, CDR1 is SEHNR and CDR2 FQNEAQ (reference sequence). CDR3 residues: CASGTAGTRMNF. Here the CDR3 DNA reads TGTGCCAGCGGAACAGCCGGGACTAGAATGAACTTC.

The chain couples TRBV30 to TRBJ2-5; D is perhaps TRBD1 (5 bases). Trimming left V 0 bases short and J 6 bases short, with 14 bases between. This CDR3 region has 14 residues. CDR1 GTSNPN and CDR2 SVGIG come from the germline V gene (reference sequence). CDR3 nucleotides: TGTGCCTGGAGTGTAAGGCAGGGTTCAAAGACCCAGTACTTC. Protein sequence: CAWSVRQGSKTQYF. The full variable domain, in which reference TRBV30 and TRBJ2-5 provide the parts outside the CDR3, is SQTIHQWPATLVQPVGSPLSLECTVEGTSNPNLYWYRQAAGRGLQLLFYSVGIGQISSEVPQNLSASRPQDRQFILSSKKLLLSDSGFYLCAWSVRQGSKTQYFGPGTRLLVL.

The chain has TRBV5-1 and TRBJ1-1; D is possibly TRBD1 (5 bases). Germline-derived CDR1 and CDR2 are SGHRS and YFSETQ. V shed 0 bases and J shed 5 bases, with 14 bases lying between them. CDR3 length: 15 residues. Written as DNA, the CDR3 is TGCGCCAGCAGCTTGGCTGGTGTTGGGGGAACTGAAGCTTTCTTT. Its translation: CASSLAGVGGTEAFF.

V gene TRBV25-1 combines with J gene TRBJ2-2, with TRBD1 matching 7 bases. The V gene end was trimmed by 10 bases and the J gene end by 3 bases; junction bases not matched to a gene: 8. In germline, CDR1 is MGHDK, CDR2 SYGVNS. The CDR3 covers 14 residues. CDR3 bases: TGTGCCATCACAGGGGCCGCCTACACCGGGGAGCTGTTTTTT. This encodes CAITGAAYTGELFF.

J is TRBJ2-1 and V is TRBV4-1, with 7 bases that match TRBD2. There are 17 residues in the CDR3. Germline values: CDR1 MGHRA, CDR2 YSYEKL. With V trimmed by 3 bases and J by 8 bases, 16 bases remained unmatched. The CDR3: CASSHHTWSREQYEQFF. The CDR3, as DNA: TGCGCCAGCAGCCATCATACGTGGTCGCGGGAGCAGTATGAGCAGTTCTTC.

The chain couples TRBV2 to TRBJ2-2; TRBD1 matches 8 bases. The V segment lost 11 bases and the J segment 1 base; nucleotides outside the gene matches: 9. Germline V gene lookup returns CDR1 SNHLY and CDR2 FYNNEI. This CDR3 is built from 15 residues. CDR3 residues: CASGAGQGNTGELFF. As DNA, the CDR3 is TGTGCCTCCGGGGCTGGACAGGGGAACACCGGGGAGCTGTTTTTT.